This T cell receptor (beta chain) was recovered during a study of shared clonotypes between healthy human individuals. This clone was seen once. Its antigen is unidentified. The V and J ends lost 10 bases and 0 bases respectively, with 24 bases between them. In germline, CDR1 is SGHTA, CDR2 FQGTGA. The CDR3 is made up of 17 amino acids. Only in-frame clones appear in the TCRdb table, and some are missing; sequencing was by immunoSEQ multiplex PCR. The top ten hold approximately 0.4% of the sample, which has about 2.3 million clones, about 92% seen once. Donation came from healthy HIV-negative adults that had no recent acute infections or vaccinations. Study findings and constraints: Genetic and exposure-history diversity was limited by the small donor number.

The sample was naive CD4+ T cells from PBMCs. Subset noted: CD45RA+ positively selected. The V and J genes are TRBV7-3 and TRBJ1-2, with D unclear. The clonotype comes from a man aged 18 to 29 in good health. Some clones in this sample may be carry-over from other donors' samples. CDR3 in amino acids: CATDWEETRWANYGYTF. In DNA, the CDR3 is TGTGCCACCGACTGGGAAGAGACCCGGTGGGCTAACTATGGCTACACCTTC.